This T cell receptor beta chain was identified during a study of blood T cell repertoires in COVID-19. Overall study: There were acute and convalescent COVID-19 samples, and they came from the United States, Italy and Spain. The cDNA or gDNA used as material had been derived from T cells, B-cell-depleted T cells, or PBMCs.

Original methodology: Amplifying reference gene primers gave estimates of nucleated cell counts. Using immunoSEQ multiplex PCR, the repertoire was profiled, and TCRdb retains in-frame clones only, with some absent. The DNA was the basis for D and trimming; V, J and clone size are from that table. Of a few hundred thousand clones detected, about 85% appear once; the ten largest clones hold 3.5% to 4%. Germline V gives CDR1 LNHDA, CDR2 SQIVND (reference sequence). The CDR3 consists of 17 residues. Unmatched junction bases numbered 9, after V lost 3 bases and J lost 7 bases. The chain couples TRBV19 to TRBJ2-2; 12 positions agree with TRBD1. Sequenced sample: peripheral blood. This TCR came from a woman aged 18-35 years with acute or convalescent COVID-19. The CDR3 DNA sequence: TGTGCCAGTAGTATGCGGGGACAGGGGGCATACGGCGGGGAGCTGTTTTTT. Protein: CASSMRGQGAYGGELFF.